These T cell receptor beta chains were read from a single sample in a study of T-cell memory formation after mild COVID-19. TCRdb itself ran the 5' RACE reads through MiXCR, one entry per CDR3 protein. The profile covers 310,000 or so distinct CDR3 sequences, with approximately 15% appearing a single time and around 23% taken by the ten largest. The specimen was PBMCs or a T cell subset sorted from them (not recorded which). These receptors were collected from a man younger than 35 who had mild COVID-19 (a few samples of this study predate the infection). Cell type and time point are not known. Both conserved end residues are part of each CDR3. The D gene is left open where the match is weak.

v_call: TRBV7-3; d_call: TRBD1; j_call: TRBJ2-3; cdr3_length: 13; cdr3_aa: CASGDRATDTQYF
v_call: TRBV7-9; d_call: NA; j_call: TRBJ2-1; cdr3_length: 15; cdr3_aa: CASSFGTGGTDEQFF
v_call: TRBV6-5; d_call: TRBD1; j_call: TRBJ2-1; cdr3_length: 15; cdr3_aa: CASSIGPVDRDEQFF
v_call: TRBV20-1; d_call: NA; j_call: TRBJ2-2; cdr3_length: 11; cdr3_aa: CSATSAGELFF
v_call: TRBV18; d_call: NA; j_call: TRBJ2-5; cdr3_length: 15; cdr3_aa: CASSPPGQGGETQYF
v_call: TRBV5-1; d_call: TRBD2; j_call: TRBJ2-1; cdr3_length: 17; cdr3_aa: CASSLGLRGGVPDEQFF
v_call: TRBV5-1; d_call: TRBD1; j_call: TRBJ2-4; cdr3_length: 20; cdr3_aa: CASSKYGWTGLSQAKNIQYF
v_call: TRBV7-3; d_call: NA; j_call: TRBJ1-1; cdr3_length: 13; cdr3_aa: CASSGPIALEAFF
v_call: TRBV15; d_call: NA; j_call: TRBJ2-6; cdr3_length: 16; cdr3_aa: CATSSGRNSGANVLTF
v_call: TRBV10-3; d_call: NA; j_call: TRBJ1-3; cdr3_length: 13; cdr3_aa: CAISEISGNTIYF
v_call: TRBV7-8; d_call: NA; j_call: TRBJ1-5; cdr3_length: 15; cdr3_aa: CASSKTEGITQPQHF
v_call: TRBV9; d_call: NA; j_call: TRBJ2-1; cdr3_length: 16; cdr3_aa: CASSGAGTAPYNEQFF
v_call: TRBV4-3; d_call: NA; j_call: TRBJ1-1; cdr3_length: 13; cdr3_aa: CASSQVDGGGAFF
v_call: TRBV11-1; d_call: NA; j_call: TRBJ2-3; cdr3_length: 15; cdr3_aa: CASSVTGPPGDTQYF
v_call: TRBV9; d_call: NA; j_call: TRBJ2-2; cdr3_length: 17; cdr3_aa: CASSVGAGAMSTGELFF
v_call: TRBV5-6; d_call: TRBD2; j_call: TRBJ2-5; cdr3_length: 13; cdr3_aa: CASSLATSGTQYF
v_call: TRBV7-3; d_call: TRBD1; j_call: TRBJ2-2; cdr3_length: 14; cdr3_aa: CASRGQSNTGELFF
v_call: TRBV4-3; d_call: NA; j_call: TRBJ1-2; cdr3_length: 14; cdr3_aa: CASSQAKGNYGYTF
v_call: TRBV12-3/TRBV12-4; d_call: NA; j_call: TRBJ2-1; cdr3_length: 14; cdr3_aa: CAITRPSLGYEQFF
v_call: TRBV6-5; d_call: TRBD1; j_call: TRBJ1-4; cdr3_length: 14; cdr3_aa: CASSYLTGAGKLFF
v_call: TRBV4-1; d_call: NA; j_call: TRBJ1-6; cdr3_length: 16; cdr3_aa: CASSQVPRSYNSPLHF
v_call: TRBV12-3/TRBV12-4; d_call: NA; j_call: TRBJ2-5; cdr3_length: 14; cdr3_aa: CASSLRRRQETQYF
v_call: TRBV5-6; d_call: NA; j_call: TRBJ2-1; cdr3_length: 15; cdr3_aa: CASSFGGRRYNEQFF
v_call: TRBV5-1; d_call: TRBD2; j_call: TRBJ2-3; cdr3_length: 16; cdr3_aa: CASSMGLAGRTDTQYF